Many counts were recorded for the clone carrying this TCR beta chain. Its target is unknown. Germline V gene sequence: CDR1 MRHNA, CDR2 SNTAGT. V lost 0 bases, J lost 2 bases, and 9 bases lay in between. The CDR3 is 15 amino acids. This record comes from a study of T-cell memory formation after mild COVID-19. On the study more broadly: TCR clusters were largely donor specific. Study outcomes and limitations: The finding that pre-infection memory included some responding clones suggested that cross-reactive memory joined. Later expanders leaned toward CD4+, whereas clones contracting from day 15 to 85 were balanced CD4/CD8.

The TCR alpha and TCR beta cDNA libraries, bearing sample barcodes and UMIs, were generated by 5'RACE using constant-segment primers. A single record per CDR3 protein comes from TCRdb applying MiXCR to the 5' RACE reads. The data contain about 50,000 distinct CDR3 sequences, about 12% of them singletons. The sample taken for sequencing was PBMCs or a T cell subset sorted from them (not recorded which). The chain uses TRBV6-4 and TRBJ2-3; D is possibly TRBD2 (6 bases). The origin of this receptor is a man aged 18 to 29 who had mild COVID-19 (a few samples of this study predate the infection). Cell type and time point are not known. CDR3 sequence reads: CASSDSSSATDTQYF. DNA for the CDR3: TGTGCCAGCAGTGACTCGTCTAGCGCCACAGATACGCAGTATTTT.